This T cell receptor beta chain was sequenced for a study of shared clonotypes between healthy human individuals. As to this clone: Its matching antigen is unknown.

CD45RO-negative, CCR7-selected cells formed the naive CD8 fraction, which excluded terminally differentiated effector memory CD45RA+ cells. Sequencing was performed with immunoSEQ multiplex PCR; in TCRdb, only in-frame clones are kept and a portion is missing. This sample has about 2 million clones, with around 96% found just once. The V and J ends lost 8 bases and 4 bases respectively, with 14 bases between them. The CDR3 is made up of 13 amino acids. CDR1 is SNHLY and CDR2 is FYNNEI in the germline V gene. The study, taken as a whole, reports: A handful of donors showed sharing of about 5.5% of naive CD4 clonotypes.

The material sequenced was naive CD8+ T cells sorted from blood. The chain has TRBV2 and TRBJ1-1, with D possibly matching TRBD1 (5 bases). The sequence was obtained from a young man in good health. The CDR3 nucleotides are TGTGCCAGCCAGTCTGGCGGGGGCACTGAAGCTTTCTTT. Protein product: CASQSGGGTEAFF.